One sample yielded the 31 T cell receptor beta chains listed below, sequenced in a study of monozygotic twins with inflammatory bowel disease (dated by TCRdb to the late 2010s). The library was made by 5' RACE. The sequencer listed for this sample is Illumina HiSeq 2500. TCRdb reprocessed the reads and lists each CDR3 protein sequence as a single entry, with no DNA. The record for this sample contains 200,000 to 250,000 distinct CDR3 sequences. The ten most abundant clones make up less than 9% of the sample. The sequencing input was blood. These receptors all stem from a human donor with ulcerative colitis or Crohn's disease, or a healthy co-twin of an affected twin (not recorded which).

The V and J genes are TRBV6-8 and TRBJ2-5; checking the TCRdb D call of TRBD2 is not possible without DNA. The CDR3 runs to 17 residues. The germline V gene has CDR1 MNHGY and CDR2 SAAAGT. This CDR3 is CASSYLCKGLIQETQYF.

The CDR3 spells CASRQGGRTGELFF. The genes are TRBV5-1 and TRBJ2-2; the TRBD2 assignment by TCRdb is unverifiable without DNA. This CDR3 comprises 14 residues. Germline V gene data show CDR1 as SGHRS and CDR2 as YFSETQ.

The rearrangement links TRBV5-1 to TRBJ2-5; TCRdb gives TRBD1 as the D gene, but with no DNA this cannot be confirmed. CDR1 and CDR2 (germline): SGHRS, YFSETQ. The CDR3 has 13 amino acids. CDR3 loop: CASSPGGSGTQYF. Complete variable domain (other parts from reference TRBV5-1 and TRBJ2-5): KAGVTQTPRYLIKTRGQQVTLSCSPISGHRSVSWYQQTPGQGLQFLFEYFSETQRNKGNFPGRFSGRQFSNSRSEMNVSTLELGDSALYLCASSPGGSGTQYFGPGTRLLVL.

The V and J genes are TRBV7-2 and TRBJ2-7. Per germline, CDR1 SGHTA and CDR2 FQGNSA. The CDR3 is made up of 12 amino acids. The chain's CDR3 is CASSFGVGEQYF.

V and J are TRBV18 and TRBJ1-3. The CDR3 length is 17 residues. From germline, CDR1 is KGHSH and CDR2 LQKENI. This CDR3 is CASSPNFPENSGNTIYF. Supplemented by reference TRBV18 and TRBJ1-3, the full variable domain reads NAGVMQNPRHLVRRRGQEARLRCSPMKGHSHVYWYRQLPEEGLKFMVYLQKENIIDESGMPKERFSAEFPKEGPSILRIQQVVRGDSAAYFCASSPNFPENSGNTIYFGEGSWLTVV.

This sequence joins TRBV28 and TRBJ2-6; TCRdb's assignment of TRBD2 cannot be checked, as there is no DNA. The CDR3 length is 17 residues. The germline V gene has CDR1 MDHEN and CDR2 SYDVKM. The CDR3: CASTPSEGISGANVLTF.

The chain is built from TRBV29-1 and TRBJ2-1; TCRdb picks TRBD1, but there is no DNA to check that call. Germline CDR1 reads SQVTM; CDR2 reads ANQGSEA. The CDR3 covers 12 residues. This CDR3 is CSVGDPGNEQFF.

The chain is built from TRBV12-3 or TRBV12-4 and TRBJ2-3. The CDR3 contains 14 residues. The CDR3 sequence is CASSEDAFPDTQYF.

The rearrangement links TRBV12-3 or TRBV12-4 to TRBJ2-1; the D call of TRBD2 rests on TCRdb alone, since no DNA is present to check it. The CDR3 is 16 amino acids. The CDR3 loop reads CASSSRDFQGYNEQFF.

The chain combines TRBV7-8 with TRBJ2-1; the TCRdb D gene call, TRBD1, has no DNA to confirm it. The V gene's germline CDR1 is SGHVS and CDR2 FQNEAQ. This CDR3 has 17 residues. The CDR3 is CASSSYTGTGVYNEQFF.

The chain has TRBV28 and TRBJ2-1; TCRdb indicates TRBD1, and absent DNA this call remains unverified. The CDR3 contains 14 residues. Germline CDR1 is MDHEN and CDR2 is SYDVKM. CDR3 amino acids: CASSPGIRYDEQFF.

This chain connects TRBV7-3 to TRBJ1-6. Looked up from germline, CDR1 is SGHTA and CDR2 is FQGTGA. This CDR3 has 12 amino acids. CDR3 amino acids: CASSDGNSPLHF.

This chain links TRBV5-6 with TRBJ2-1. This CDR3 region has 12 residues. Germline V CDR1 and CDR2: SGHDT, YYEEEE. CDR3 amino acids: CASSRGASGQFF.

This chain uses TRBV6-1 with TRBJ1-1; the TCRdb call, TRBD1, lacks DNA for checking. The germline V gene encodes CDR1 MNHNS and CDR2 SASEGT. The CDR3 is made up of 16 amino acids. The CDR3 here is CASTPPFPVGNTEAFF.

The chain links TRBV7-9 to TRBJ2-2; TCRdb indicates TRBD2, and absent DNA this call remains unverified. The CDR3 sequence is 16 residues long. The germline V gene has CDR1 SEHNR and CDR2 FQNEAQ (reference sequence). CDR3 residues: CASSSGLAGVNGELFF.

The chain combines TRBV19 with TRBJ1-1. Per the germline V gene, CDR1 is LNHDA and CDR2 is SQIVND (reference sequence). This CDR3 has 12 amino acids. The CDR3 here is CASSSASQKAFF.

The genes are TRBV7-6 and TRBJ2-7; the D call of TRBD1 rests on TCRdb alone, since no DNA is present to check it. The CDR3 covers 14 residues. CDR1 and CDR2 (germline): SGHVS, FNYEAQ. CDR3 in amino acids: CASSSKVGGYEQYF.

The rearrangement links TRBV5-4 to TRBJ2-7; TCRdb's D gene call, TRBD1, goes unchecked for lack of DNA. The CDR3 sequence is 13 residues long. Germline assignment: CDR1 SGHNT and CDR2 YYREEE (reference sequence). The CDR3 protein is CASSRGQVQEQYF.

V gene TRBV6-5 combines with J gene TRBJ2-7; TCRdb's D gene call, TRBD2, goes unchecked for lack of DNA. CDR1 MNHEY and CDR2 SVGAGI come from the germline V gene. The CDR3 runs 16 residues. The CDR3 sequence: CASSDSLAGGSYEQYF.

The chain couples TRBV20-1 to TRBJ2-2; TCRdb outputs TRBD1, but without DNA this stays unchecked. This CDR3 is 13 amino acids long. The V gene's germline CDR1 is DFQATT and CDR2 SNEGSKA (reference sequence). CDR3 sequence: CSASGIGGGELFF.

The chain uses TRBV11-2 and TRBJ2-7; the D call of TRBD1 rests on TCRdb alone, since no DNA is present to check it. Germline V lookup: CDR1 SGHAT, CDR2 FQNNGV. The CDR3 runs 12 residues. CDR3 sequence reads: CASSLDRDEQYF.

V is TRBV18 and J is TRBJ2-7; TCRdb's D call, TRBD1, is unchecked because there is no DNA. CDR3 length: 14 amino acids. Germline V gives CDR1 KGHSH, CDR2 LQKENI. This CDR3 is CASSPTGTAYEQYF.

CDR3 in amino acids: CSASASGDTQYF. The rearrangement links TRBV20-1 to TRBJ2-3. Germline V gene sequence: CDR1 DFQATT, CDR2 SNEGSKA (reference sequence). The CDR3 runs 12 residues.

The gene calls are TRBV5-5 and TRBJ2-7; TCRdb proposes TRBD1, but this gene call is untestable without DNA. The CDR3 is 15 residues long. Germline V CDR1 and CDR2: SGHKS, YYEKEE (reference sequence). The chain's CDR3 is CASSVRTEPTYEQYF. Using reference TRBV5-5 and TRBJ2-7 for the parts outside the CDR3, the full variable domain is DAGVTQSPTHLIKTRGQQVTLRCSPISGHKSVSWYQQVLGQGPQFIFQYYEKEERGRGNFPDRFSARQFPNYSSELNVNALLLGDSALYLCASSVRTEPTYEQYFGPGTRLTVT.

The rearrangement joins TRBV20-1 to TRBJ1-1. Germline V gene data show CDR1 as DFQATT and CDR2 as SNEGSKA (reference sequence). The CDR3 is 14 amino acids. The CDR3 spells CSASSGPGESEAFF.

The rearrangement joins TRBV11-1 to TRBJ1-2; TCRdb reports TRBD1, a call that lacks DNA to check it against. The germline V gene encodes CDR1 SGHAT and CDR2 FQDESV (reference sequence). This CDR3 is 15 amino acids long. The CDR3 protein is CASSFRTGGAYGYTF.

This sequence joins TRBV28 and TRBJ2-1; with no DNA, the TCRdb D assignment of TRBD1 cannot be verified. The CDR3 sequence is 13 residues long. Germline CDR1 reads MDHEN; CDR2 reads SYDVKM. CDR3 in amino acids: CASSRAGYNEQFF.

V is TRBV30 and J is TRBJ1-1; TCRdb names TRBD1, which stays unverified in the absence of DNA. The CDR3 is 15 amino acids. Per germline, CDR1 GTSNPN and CDR2 SVGIG (reference sequence). CDR3 loop: CAWRPTGQGYTEAFF.

This sequence joins TRBV5-1 and TRBJ1-5; TCRdb's D call, TRBD1, is unchecked because there is no DNA. CDR3 length: 15 residues. CDR1 SGHRS and CDR2 YFSETQ come from the germline V gene. CDR3 residues: CASRSGTGHNQPQHF.

V is TRBV28 and J is TRBJ2-3; TCRdb proposes TRBD1, but this gene call is untestable without DNA. The germline V gene has CDR1 MDHEN and CDR2 SYDVKM. The CDR3 is 14 residues long. The CDR3 region is CASSWEQDPDTQYF.

The chain has TRBV5-1 and TRBJ1-4; the TRBD1 assignment by TCRdb is unverifiable without DNA. Germline assignment: CDR1 SGHRS and CDR2 YFSETQ. The CDR3 covers 14 residues. The CDR3 here is CASSLGQPNEKLFF.